This TCR beta chain was captured in a study of tumor and adjacent non-tumor tissue in lung cancer. At the level of the study: Patients comprised approximately eleven adenocarcinoma, a couple of squamous cell carcinoma and 1 small cell lung cancer.

No cell sorting was done before RNA was extracted from the tissue. More than 3 cm separated this lung sample from the edge of the tumor. V gave up 10 bases and J gave up 0 bases, with 19 bases separating them. Germline CDR1 and CDR2: MNHNY and SVGAGI (reference sequence). This CDR3 is built from 17 residues. The library came from three nested PCR rounds adapted from ARM-PCR protocols. In TCRdb, the multiplex PCR reads were re-called with MiXCR into one record per CDR3 protein. The data show some 100,000 distinct CDR3 sequences, about 62% seen once. Source material: distant non-tumor lung tissue. This chain uses TRBV6-6 with TRBJ1-6; a possible D gene is TRBD1 (5 bases). This TCR derives from a man aged 25 to 40 with non-small cell lung cancer. The CDR3 bases are TGTGCCAACAGCCGACTGGGGCCCAGCTCCTATAATTCACCCCTCCACTTT. It specifies CANSRLGPSSYNSPLHF.